One sample yielded the 24 T cell receptor beta chains listed below, sequenced in a study of cytomegalovirus exposure and HLA in healthy donors. TCRdb's table, derived via immunoSEQ multiplex PCR, lists solely in-frame clones and lacks some. The top ten hold about 2.8% of the sample, which has 260,000 or so clones, around nine tenths seen once. Material for sequencing was PBMCs. The source of these receptors is a man in his late teens or twenties in good health and CMV-seronegative.

The chain recombines TRBV28 with TRBJ2-2, with D possibly matching TRBD2 (6 bases). Germline V gives CDR1 MDHEN, CDR2 SYDVKM. Trimming left V 7 bases short and J 6 bases short, with 15 bases between. There are 14 residues in the CDR3. CDR3 coding DNA: TGTGCCAGCATCCAGAGGACTACGGCCGGGGAGCTGTTTTTT. Its translation is CASIQRTTAGELFF.

The chain joins TRBV11-2 to TRBJ2-2; 11 bases map to TRBD2. This CDR3 contains 16 residues. Germline lookup yields CDR1 SGHAT and CDR2 FQNNGV. The junction had 10 bases not matched to a gene; V was cut back by 7 bases and J by 6 bases. The CDR3 DNA reads TGTGCCAGCATAGCGGGAGGGCCTATTCTGGCCGGGGAGCTGTTTTTT. Its translation: CASIAGGPILAGELFF.

The chain carries TRBV2 and TRBJ1-1; no clear D gene. The ends were cut back, 4 bases at V and 3 bases at J, with 3 bases in the middle. The germline V gene encodes CDR1 SNHLY and CDR2 FYNNEI. The CDR3 extends over 11 amino acids. CDR3 sequence: CASSGHTEAFF. The CDR3 DNA follows: TGTGCCAGCAGTGGGCACACTGAAGCTTTCTTT.

The chain uses TRBV11-2 and TRBJ2-5, with 9 bases fitting TRBD2. Germline CDR1 reads SGHAT; CDR2 reads FQNNGV. This CDR3 is built from 16 residues. With V trimmed by 5 bases and J by 2 bases, 9 bases remained unmatched. CDR3 loop: CASSLRLAAVQETQYF. The CDR3 bases are TGTGCCAGCAGCCTAAGACTAGCGGCCGTACAAGAGACCCAGTACTTC.

The chain uses TRBV7-8 and TRBJ1-4, with a possible D match to TRBD1 (5 bases). The CDR3 covers 18 residues. Germline V gives CDR1 SGHVS, CDR2 FQNEAQ. The germline V and J ends were trimmed by 5 bases and 1 base, with 20 bases remaining between them. This CDR3 reads CASSHPRQGWETNEKLFF. In nucleotides, the CDR3 is TGTGCCAGCAGCCACCCTAGGCAGGGATGGGAAACTAATGAAAAACTGTTTTTT.

The chain links TRBV9 to TRBJ2-7; D perhaps matches TRBD2 (6 bases). The V gene's germline CDR1 is SGDLS and CDR2 YYNGEE. This CDR3 spans 15 amino acids. Trimming removed 3 bases at V and 5 bases at J, with 18 bases between. CDR3 residues: CASSGSPGRRDEQYF. CDR3 sequence (DNA): TGTGCCAGCAGCGGGAGCCCGGGGAGGCGGGACGAGCAGTACTTC.

This chain joins TRBV4-3 and TRBJ2-2; 7 nucleotides align to TRBD2. There are 18 residues in the CDR3. Per germline, CDR1 LGHNA and CDR2 YSLEER. V gave up 1 base and J gave up 2 bases; unmatched junction bases: 10. The CDR3 spells CASSQGRLGRDNTGELFF. CDR3 nucleotides: TGCGCCAGCAGCCAAGGCCGATTGGGGAGGGATAACACCGGGGAGCTGTTTTTT.

This clone came up once. The genes are TRBV5-8 and TRBJ2-2; D remains unclear. The V end was cut by 1 base, the J end by 6 bases, with 4 bases between. The CDR3 consists of 12 residues. From germline, CDR1 is SGHTS and CDR2 YDEGEE. The CDR3 loop reads CASSLYAGELFF. The CDR3 DNA sequence: TGTGCCAGCAGCTTGTATGCCGGGGAGCTGTTTTTT.

The chain joins TRBV28 to TRBJ2-5, with D perhaps matching TRBD2 (7 bases). The CDR3 spans 14 residues. Germline loops: CDR1 MDHEN, CDR2 SYDVKM. The germline V and J ends were trimmed by 5 bases and 4 bases, with 14 bases remaining between them. The CDR3 DNA sequence: TGTGCCAGCAGTCGGGCCGGGGGGCGAGAGACCCAGTACTTC. Protein product: CASSRAGGRETQYF.

The chain employs TRBV12-2 and TRBJ1-2; the table's D call of TRBD1 was not tested on the DNA. TRBV12-2 is reported as a pseudogene. This CDR3 is 15 amino acids long. The CDR3 region is CASRLVPQRPWGYTF. The CDR3 coding sequence is TGTGCAAGTCGCTTAGTCCCACAGAGACCTTGGGGCTACACCTTC.

The chain has TRBV21-1 and TRBJ2-7; the D call of TRBD1 is as the table states it, not checked on the DNA. TRBV21-1 counts as a pseudogene. This CDR3 is 14 amino acids long. CDR3 sequence reads: CASSKKQVSYEQYF. CDR3 bases: TGTGCCAGCAGCAAAAAACAGGTCTCCTACGAGCAGTACTTC.

The chain joins TRBV6-5 to TRBJ2-1, with a possible D match to TRBD1 (5 bases). The V end lost 2 bases, the J end lost 8 bases, and 13 bases lay between the germline ends. The CDR3 consists of 14 residues. Looked up from germline, CDR1 is MNHEY and CDR2 is SVGAGI. CDR3 bases: TGTGCCAGCAGTTACCACCGACAGAGACATGAGCAGTTCTTC. As protein: CASSYHRQRHEQFF.

V usage is TRBV7-8 and J usage is TRBJ1-5; D is possibly TRBD1 (5 bases). V lost 5 bases and J lost 3, with 14 bases in between. The length of the CDR3 is 15 residues. Looked up from germline, CDR1 is SGHVS and CDR2 is FQNEAQ. The CDR3 coding sequence is TGTGCCAGCAGCCTAGGACACCCCATCAATCAGCCCCAGCATTTT. Amino acid sequence: CASSLGHPINQPQHF.

The V gene is TRBV7-2, the J gene TRBJ2-1, with TRBD2 as a possible D gene (5 bases). The V and J ends lost 10 bases and 4 bases respectively, with 11 bases between them. The CDR3 is made up of 12 amino acids. Germline CDR1 SGHTA, CDR2 FQGNSA. This CDR3 is CATSAVYNEQFF. In nucleotides, the CDR3 is TGTGCCACCTCAGCGGTTTACAATGAGCAGTTCTTC.

V gene TRBV2 combines with J gene TRBJ2-5, with 7 bases fitting TRBD2. CDR1 SNHLY and CDR2 FYNNEI come from the germline V gene. The CDR3 contains 16 residues. The V gene end was trimmed by 6 bases and the J gene end by 2 bases; junction bases not matched to a gene: 12. The CDR3 DNA follows: TGTGCCAGCAGGGACCCGTTACGAGCGGGGCAAGAGACCCAGTACTTC. Protein sequence: CASRDPLRAGQETQYF.

This clone has just a few counts. V is TRBV11-2 and J is TRBJ1-2; 7 nucleotides line up with TRBD1. Trimming removed 6 bases from V and 4 bases from J; junction bases left unmatched: 8. CDR3 size: 14 residues. The germline CDR1 and CDR2 sequences are SGHAT and FQNNGV. DNA of the CDR3: TGTGCCAGCAGTCGACAGGGAAGTACCTATGGCTACACCTTC. This sequence encodes CASSRQGSTYGYTF. Together with reference TRBV11-2 and TRBJ1-2, the CDR3 gives the full variable domain: EAGVAQSPRYKIIEKRQSVAFWCNPISGHATLYWYQQILGQGPKLLIQFQNNGVVDDSQLPKDRFSAERLKGVDSTLKIQPAKLEDSAVYLCASSRQGSTYGYTFGSGTRLTVV.

The CDR3 DNA is TGCGCCAGCAGCCCGGGGGACGCGCATCCGTTCGAGCTGTTTTTT. Residues: CASSPGDAHPFELFF. The chain joins TRBV5-1 to TRBJ2-2, with D perhaps TRBD2 (6 bases). Germline V CDR1 and CDR2: SGHRS, YFSETQ. V lost 4 bases and J lost 11, with 21 bases in between. The length of the CDR3 is 15 residues.

This clone has more than one count but fewer than ten. The rearrangement joins TRBV27 to TRBJ2-3, with D tentatively TRBD2 (7 bases). The germline V gene has CDR1 MNHEY and CDR2 SMNVEV (reference sequence). With 3 bases removed from V and 4 bases from J, the gap between germline ends came to 11 bases. The CDR3 totals 14 residues. CDR3 amino acids: CASSLGGPSDTQYF. The CDR3 DNA is TGTGCCAGCAGTTTGGGGGGGCCCTCAGATACGCAGTATTTT.

J is TRBJ1-2 and V is TRBV7-9; D is perhaps TRBD1 (6 bases). The germline CDR1 and CDR2 sequences are SEHNR and FQNEAQ (reference sequence). The germline V and J ends were trimmed by 5 bases and 2 bases, with 12 bases remaining between them. This CDR3 is built from 14 residues. The CDR3 reads CASSHRTGNYGYTF. CDR3 bases: TGTGCCAGCAGCCACAGAACAGGGAACTATGGCTACACCTTC.

This clone was seen a few times. The chain is built from TRBV21-1 and TRBJ2-7; TRBD2, the table's D call, was not compared with the DNA. TRBV21-1 is flagged as a pseudogene. The CDR3 is made up of 14 amino acids. CDR3 loop: CASSSAGTSSEQYF. The CDR3 DNA is TGTGCCAGCAGCTCTGCCGGGACTAGTAGCGAGCAGTACTTC.

The chain joins TRBV7-2 to TRBJ2-5; D might be TRBD1 (6 bases). The V end was cut by 5 bases, the J end by 2 bases, with 9 bases between. Germline CDR1 and CDR2: SGHTA and FQGNSA. The CDR3 loop spans 13 amino acids. The CDR3 DNA is TGTGCCAGCAGCCCAGACAGGCAAGAGACCCAGTACTTC. Translating gives CASSPDRQETQYF.

This clone has only one observation. The chain carries TRBV4-3 and TRBJ1-6, with D unclear. Germline V gene lookup returns CDR1 LGHNA and CDR2 YSLEER. This CDR3 is built from 19 residues. V was pared by 1 base and J by 0 bases, with 16 bases between. CDR3 DNA sequence: TGCGCCAGCAGCCAAGGTGGAGGGCGACCGAGCTCCTATAATTCACCCCTCCACTTT. This codes for CASSQGGGRPSSYNSPLHF.

This clone appeared a few times. V and J are TRBV13 and TRBJ1-1; D ambiguous. This CDR3 spans 12 amino acids. V lost 5 bases, J lost 9 bases, and 13 bases lay in between. Germline V gene sequence: CDR1 PRHDT, CDR2 FYEKMQ (reference sequence). The CDR3 reads CASSQTRSQAFF. The CDR3 DNA is TGTGCCAGCAGCCAGACCAGGTCACAAGCTTTCTTT.

This clone was found a few times. The V and J genes are TRBV18 and TRBJ1-1; D is ambiguous. Trimming shortened V by 0 bases and J by 1 base, and 6 bases separated the two germline ends. CDR1 and CDR2 (germline): KGHSH, LQKENI. The CDR3 consists of 14 residues. The CDR3 region is CASSPPTRNTEAFF. As DNA, the CDR3 is TGTGCCAGCTCACCACCTACACGGAACACTGAAGCTTTCTTT.